The following is a TCR beta chain sequence with its context. V shed 5 bases and J shed 0 bases, with 11 bases lying between them. CDR1 MNHEY and CDR2 SMNVEV come from the germline V gene (reference sequence). The CDR3 totals 16 residues. Sequencing used immunoSEQ multiplex PCR; TCRdb keeps in-frame clones, though not all of them. Seen here are 3,700 or so clones, around 67% observed once, and the top ten hold 65% to 90%. This entry belongs to a study of OX40 agonist ivuxolimab in advanced cancers. The sequence derives from an adult with an advanced solid tumor such as melanoma, head and neck, liver or kidney cancer. This chain connects TRBV27 to TRBJ2-6, with a weak D call TRBD1 (5 bases). Sequencing used CD4+ or CD8+ T cells sorted from blood, obtained in a trial of the OX40 agonist ivuxolimab. The DNA for the CDR3 is TGTGCCAGCAGTCCCAAAGACAGCTCTGGGGCCAACGTCCTGACTTTC. Translation gives CASSPKDSSGANVLTF.